This T cell receptor beta chain appears in the sequencing data of a study of T cells in Graves' hyperthyroidism and ophthalmopathy. Study-level background: Before treatment of any kind, peripheral blood was taken at initial diagnosis.

Study-wide results and caveats: Blood also contained most expanded thyroid clonotypes above 0.001.

Amplification of TCR beta CDR3 regions was performed using RNA transcripts as template. Primed by the HTBI set, a first-round RT-PCR was run on the TCR CDR3. TCRdb reanalysed the multiplex PCR reads using MiXCR and keeps one entry per CDR3 protein. The sample records 400,000 or so distinct CDR3 sequences, roughly 15% being singletons. The cohort's ophthalmopathy patients, a group with duration under 3 months, had a Clinical Activity Score of at least 3 and a NOSPECS grade of at least 4. Diagnoses were made from clinical symptoms, serum measures (thyroxine and TRAb), thyroid ultrasound and orbital computed tomography. There are many counts of this clonotype. Its cognate antigen is unknown. There are 14 residues in the CDR3. CDR1 and CDR2 from the germline V gene are SGHTA and FQGNSA. Trimming at V came to 1 base and at J to 3 bases, leaving 2 bases not matched to a gene.

Material: blood. The V and J genes are TRBV7-2 and TRBJ1-1; TRBD1 aligns across 7 bases. The receptor was isolated from a woman aged 25 to 45 with Graves' ophthalmopathy. DNA for the CDR3: TGTGCCAGCAGCTTAGGACAGGGATACACTGAAGCTTTCTTT. Amino acids: CASSLGQGYTEAFF.